A selection of T cell receptor beta chains follows, all from one sample in a study of T-cell memory formation after mild COVID-19. Each CDR3 protein gets one entry after TCRdb re-called the 5' RACE reads with MiXCR. The sample has 360,000 or so distinct CDR3 sequences; 25% to 30% are singletons. The sample taken for sequencing was PBMCs or a T cell subset sorted from them (not recorded which). The receptors here all came from an adult woman who had mild COVID-19 (a few samples of this study predate the infection). Cell type and time point are not known. The CDR3 runs from the conserved cysteine through the conserved F or W. A D gene is named only where the DNA matches it firmly. A clone size is listed for some rows: how often the clone was seen (once, few, many), or a class if it is expanded.

abundance,v_gene,d_gene,j_gene,CDR3aa,CDR3nt
few,TRBV9,TRBD1,TRBJ2-2,CASSDTGVGELFF,TGTGCCAGCAGCGATACAGGGGTCGGGGAGCTGTTTTTT
many,TRBV5-1,NA,TRBJ1-1,CASSLNLQTNTEAFF,TGCGCCAGCAGCTTGAATTTACAGACGAACACTGAAGCTTTCTTT
NA,TRBV12-3/TRBV12-4,TRBD2,TRBJ2-3,CASSPLAGESTDTQYF,TGTGCCAGCAGTCCCCTAGCGGGAGAAAGCACAGATACGCAGTATTTT
NA,TRBV14,NA,TRBJ1-2,CASSQDSAFLSGYTF,TGTGCCAGCAGCCAAGATTCGGCATTCCTAAGTGGCTACACCTTC
NA,TRBV5-1,NA,TRBJ1-2,CASSTALQGGGYTF,TGCGCCAGCAGCACGGCACTCCAGGGTGGGGGCTACACCTTC
NA,TRBV24-1,TRBD1,TRBJ2-5,CATSDYGTAQETQYF,TGTGCCACCAGTGACTACGGGACAGCTCAAGAGACCCAGTACTTC
few,TRBV4-2,NA,TRBJ1-2,CASSQVRDSNYGYTF,TGTGCCAGCAGCCAAGTCAGGGATTCCAACTATGGCTACACCTTC
NA,TRBV5-1,TRBD1,TRBJ2-5,CASSLVPGQQETQYF,TGCGCCAGCAGCTTGGTCCCGGGACAGCAAGAGACCCAGTACTTC
NA,TRBV20-1,NA,TRBJ1-2,CSASPRWAGTGHGYTF,TGCAGTGCTAGCCCGAGATGGGCAGGGACGGGTCATGGCTACACCTTC
NA,TRBV18,TRBD1,TRBJ1-5,CASSPQGASQPQHF,TGTGCCAGCTCTCCTCAGGGGGCTAGTCAGCCCCAGCATTTT
few,TRBV11-2,TRBD1,TRBJ1-4,CASSLGDRESEKLFF,TGTGCCAGCAGCTTAGGGGACAGGGAGAGTGAAAAACTGTTTTTT
NA,TRBV30,NA,TRBJ2-3,CAWSVGAITGADTQYF,TGTGCCTGGAGTGTAGGGGCCATTACGGGCGCAGATACGCAGTATTTT
NA,TRBV25-1,NA,TRBJ2-3,CASREGPDTQYF,TGTGCCAGCAGGGAGGGGCCAGATACGCAGTATTTT
few,TRBV5-5,TRBD2,TRBJ2-7,CASSLGLAGLTYEQYF,TGTGCCAGCAGCTTGGGACTAGCCGGACTAACCTACGAGCAGTACTTC
NA,TRBV29-1,NA,TRBJ1-1,CTTNMNTEAFF,TGCACTACAAACATGAACACTGAAGCTTTCTTT
NA,TRBV2,NA,TRBJ2-2,CASWAGELFF,TGTGCCAGCTGGGCCGGGGAGCTGTTTTTT
once,TRBV20-1,NA,TRBJ2-3,CSAWATDTQYF,TGCAGTGCTTGGGCGACAGATACGCAGTATTTT
NA,TRBV6-2/TRBV6-3,NA,TRBJ1-5,CASSKRQKFNQPQHF,TGTGCCAGCAGTAAACGGCAGAAATTTAATCAGCCCCAGCATTTT
NA,TRBV7-9,NA,TRBJ2-5,CASSPNLLDFETQYF,TGTGCCAGCAGCCCCAACCTTCTGGATTTCGAGACCCAGTACTTC
many,TRBV5-1,TRBD2,TRBJ2-3,CASSLGTSGADTQYF,TGCGCCAGCAGCTTGGGGACTAGCGGGGCAGATACGCAGTATTTT
NA,TRBV30,TRBD1,TRBJ2-7,CAWSSPGTVSYEQYF,TGTGCCTGGAGTTCCCCCGGGACAGTATCCTACGAGCAGTACTTC
once,TRBV7-6,NA,TRBJ1-2,CASSSADRSDGYGYTF,TGTGCCAGCAGCTCGGCAGACAGGTCCGACGGCTATGGCTACACCTTC
few,TRBV5-1,NA,TRBJ2-3,CASSLAMEDTQYF,TGCGCCAGCAGCTTGGCGATGGAAGATACGCAGTATTTT
few,TRBV12-3/TRBV12-4,NA,TRBJ1-2,CASSPGQHYGYTF,TGTGCCAGCAGTCCCGGACAGCACTATGGCTACACCTTC
NA,TRBV6-6,TRBD1,TRBJ1-5,CASRPMTGGFGNQPQHF,TGTGCCAGCAGACCCATGACAGGGGGATTTGGCAATCAGCCCCAGCATTTT
NA,TRBV20-1,NA,TRBJ1-2,CSASLRRALRGGYTF,TGCAGTGCTAGTCTTAGGAGGGCATTACGAGGAGGCTACACCTTC
NA,TRBV7-9,NA,TRBJ1-1,CASSRSDSYTEAFF,TGTGCCAGCAGTCGGAGTGACAGCTACACTGAAGCTTTCTTT
few,TRBV5-1,TRBD2,TRBJ2-7,CASAGSPTGLAGYSYEQYF,TGCGCCAGCGCAGGTAGTCCGACCGGACTAGCGGGGTACTCCTACGAGCAGTACTTC
NA,TRBV15,TRBD2,TRBJ2-3,CATSRDLASGRADTQYF,TGTGCCACCAGCAGAGATCTGGCTAGCGGGAGAGCAGATACGCAGTATTTT
few,TRBV7-2,TRBD2,TRBJ2-5,CASSFGRLAGGGQETQYF,TGTGCCAGCAGCTTTGGACGACTAGCGGGAGGGGGCCAAGAGACCCAGTACTTC
many,TRBV20-1,TRBD2,TRBJ2-1,CSAVTSGRGDEQFF,TGCAGTGCCGTAACTAGCGGGAGAGGTGATGAGCAGTTCTTC
few,TRBV24-1,NA,TRBJ2-3,CATSERPSTDTQYF,TGTGCCACCTCCGAGCGCCCCAGCACAGATACGCAGTATTTT
NA,TRBV12-3/TRBV12-4,NA,TRBJ2-5,CASRYGTPAVETQYF,TGTGCCAGCAGGTACGGGACCCCGGCGGTAGAGACCCAGTACTTC
many,TRBV7-8,NA,TRBJ2-7,CASSPGTSYEQYF,TGTGCCAGCAGCCCCGGGACTTCCTACGAGCAGTACTTC
few,TRBV4-3,TRBD2,TRBJ2-7,CASSHVGALAGGVIHEQYF,TGCGCCAGCAGCCATGTAGGGGCGCTAGCGGGAGGCGTGATCCACGAGCAGTACTTC
few,TRBV5-1,NA,TRBJ1-1,CASSYRASDTEAFF,TGCGCCAGCAGCTACAGGGCGTCAGACACTGAAGCTTTCTTT
NA,TRBV7-3,TRBD2,TRBJ2-3,CASSSGTSRADTQYF,TGTGCCAGCAGCTCAGGGACTAGTCGCGCAGATACGCAGTATTTT
NA,TRBV11-3,NA,TRBJ1-1,CASFEGGMGNTEAFF,TGTGCCAGCTTTGAAGGTGGAATGGGGAACACTGAAGCTTTCTTT
NA,TRBV29-1,NA,TRBJ2-7,CSVELPAGESYEQYF,TGCAGCGTTGAACTACCGGCAGGGGAATCCTACGAGCAGTACTTC
few,TRBV6-5,NA,TRBJ2-7,CASSYGGRDEQYF,TGTGCCAGCAGTTACGGGGGCAGAGACGAGCAGTACTTC
few,TRBV20-1,TRBD1,TRBJ1-5,CSARGQGVSNQPQHF,TGCAGTGCTAGGGGACAGGGGGTTAGCAATCAGCCCCAGCATTTT
NA,TRBV5-1,TRBD1,TRBJ2-6,CASSLRSGGAGANVLTF,TGCGCCAGCAGCTTGAGGTCAGGGGGTGCCGGGGCCAACGTCCTGACTTTC
once,TRBV5-1,NA,TRBJ2-3,CASSLDGSTDTQYF,TGCGCCAGCAGCTTGGATGGTAGCACAGATACGCAGTATTTT
NA,TRBV13,TRBD1,TRBJ2-2,CASSLIGTGNTGELFF,TGTGCCAGCAGCTTAATCGGGACAGGGAATACCGGGGAGCTGTTTTTT
few,TRBV15,NA,TRBJ2-3,CATSRVETSTDTQYF,TGTGCCACCAGCAGGGTCGAAACTAGCACAGATACGCAGTATTTT
NA,TRBV6-6,NA,TRBJ1-5,CASRPSVAGGPQHF,TGTGCCAGCAGACCCTCCGTGGCAGGTGGACCCCAGCATTTT
NA,TRBV12-3/TRBV12-4,NA,TRBJ2-2,CASSLALRRQVLTGELFF,TGTGCCAGCAGTTTAGCGCTCCGCCGACAGGTCCTCACCGGGGAGCTGTTTTTT
once,TRBV5-1,NA,TRBJ2-6,CASRKGTSSGANVLTF,TGCGCCAGCAGGAAGGGGACCTCCTCTGGGGCCAACGTCCTGACTTTC
few,TRBV12-3/TRBV12-4,NA,TRBJ2-7,CASSYSTGNSEQYF,TGTGCCAGCAGCTATTCGACAGGTAATAGCGAGCAGTACTTC
few,TRBV2,TRBD1,TRBJ2-1,CASVGTGDNEQFF,TGTGCCAGCGTCGGGACAGGGGACAATGAGCAGTTCTTC